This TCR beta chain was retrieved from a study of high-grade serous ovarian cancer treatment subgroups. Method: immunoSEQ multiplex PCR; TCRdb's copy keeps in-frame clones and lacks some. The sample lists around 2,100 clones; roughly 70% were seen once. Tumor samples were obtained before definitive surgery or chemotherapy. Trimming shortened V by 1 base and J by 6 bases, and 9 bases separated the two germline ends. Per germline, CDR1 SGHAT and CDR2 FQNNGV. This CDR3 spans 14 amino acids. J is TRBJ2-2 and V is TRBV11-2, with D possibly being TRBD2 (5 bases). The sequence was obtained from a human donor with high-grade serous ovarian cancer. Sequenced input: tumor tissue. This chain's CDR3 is CASSLGPAAGELFF. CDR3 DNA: TGTGCCAGCAGCTTAGGACCAGCGGCCGGGGAGCTGTTTTTT.